Listed below are T cell receptor beta chains from one sample, sequenced in a study of T cells in Graves' hyperthyroidism and ophthalmopathy. Each CDR3 protein is one row after TCRdb ran MiXCR on the multiplex PCR reads. The sample records approximately 600,000 distinct CDR3 sequences, less than 25% being singletons. Material for sequencing was blood. The receptors were gathered from a man aged 25-45 years with Graves' ophthalmopathy. CDR3s include the opening cysteine and the closing phenylalanine or tryptophan. The order of the fields is CDR3 DNA, CDR3 protein, D gene, clone size, J gene, V gene. A D gene is named only where the DNA matches it firmly. Clone size, where shown, is once, few, many, or a class for clones that have expanded.

TGTGCCAGCAGCCCCAGGGCCACCGGGGAGCTGTTTTTT	CASSPRATGELFF	-	many	TRBJ2-2	TRBV7-9
TGTGCCAGCAGTTTAGGGGACAGATACCAAGAGACCCAGTACTTC	CASSLGDRYQETQYF	TRBD1	few	TRBJ2-5	TRBV12-3/TRBV12-4
TGTGCCAGCATGACAAGGAGGACAGGGGTCCCTGGGGCCAACGTCCTGACTTTC	CASMTRRTGVPGANVLTF	TRBD1	-	TRBJ2-6	TRBV6-1
TGTGCCAGCAGTCCCACATACACTGAAGCTTTCTTT	CASSPTYTEAFF	-	-	TRBJ1-1	TRBV6-1
TGTGCCAGCAGGGCCCCGGGTGGCACTGAAGCTTTCTTT	CASRAPGGTEAFF	-	many	TRBJ1-1	TRBV27
TGTGCCAGCAGCCAAGATTGGGGCACTGGCTACACCTTC	CASSQDWGTGYTF	-	-	TRBJ1-2	TRBV14
TGTGCCAGCAGCGTATTGGGGGGGCGGAACGAGCAGTACTTC	CASSVLGGRNEQYF	-	few	TRBJ2-7	TRBV11-2
TGTGCCAGCAGCTTAAACTGGCTGAACACCGGGGAGCTGTTTTTT	CASSLNWLNTGELFF	-	few	TRBJ2-2	TRBV7-2
TGTGCCAGCAATCTAAGAGAGACCCAGTACTTC	CASNLRETQYF	-	many	TRBJ2-5	TRBV2
TGTGCCAGCAGTTTATGGGTCCACAATGAGCAGTTCTTC	CASSLWVHNEQFF	-	-	TRBJ2-1	TRBV27
TGTGCCAGCAGGCACACCCGGGGGGCGCGTGGCTATGGCTACACCTTC	CASRHTRGARGYGYTF	-	-	TRBJ1-2	TRBV6-1
TGTGCCAGCACCCCGGTGGGAAGCTCCTACGAGCAGTACTTC	CASTPVGSSYEQYF	-	few	TRBJ2-7	TRBV6-2/TRBV6-3
TGTGCCAGCAGCCGCCAATTTCGAGAGAAATCGGCGGGAGCTAGGTACAATGAGCAGTTCTTC	CASSRQFREKSAGARYNEQFF	TRBD2	many	TRBJ2-1	TRBV2
TGTGCCAGCAGCGGTACTAGCGGGAGGGTGGATGAGCAGTTCTTC	CASSGTSGRVDEQFF	TRBD2	-	TRBJ2-1	TRBV11-2
TGCGCCAGCAGCTTGAATAGCGGGAGTGGTGAGCAGTACTTC	CASSLNSGSGEQYF	TRBD2	-	TRBJ2-7	TRBV5-1
TGTGCCAGCAGCTTGAAAGGGCTGTCCCGGGGACTAGCGGGAGCCGAGCAGTACTTC	CASSLKGLSRGLAGAEQYF	TRBD2	many	TRBJ2-7	TRBV7-3
TGTGCCAGCAGCTTAGTTCAGGGACGCACAGATACGCAGTATTTT	CASSLVQGRTDTQYF	-	few	TRBJ2-3	TRBV7-9
TGTGCCAGCAGTAGAAGCGGGGGACTAGCGGGAGTGGATACGCAGTATTTT	CASSRSGGLAGVDTQYF	TRBD2	-	TRBJ2-3	TRBV2
TGTGCCACTTCAAGCAGGGTATTGGCCGGGGAGCTGTTTTTT	CATSSRVLAGELFF	-	once	TRBJ2-2	TRBV24-1
TGCAGCGTTGAGGGGAGCGGCTACGAGCAGTACTTC	CSVEGSGYEQYF	-	-	TRBJ2-7	TRBV29-1
TGCAGTGCGAATGACAGGGGGAAAATCAAAAACATTCAGTACTTC	CSANDRGKIKNIQYF	TRBD1	-	TRBJ2-4	TRBV20-1
TGTGCCAGTAGTCACCGGGACAGGGACGAGCAGTACTTC	CASSHRDRDEQYF	TRBD1	few	TRBJ2-7	TRBV19
TGTGCCAGCAGCTTCGCCGGGACTAGCTACAATGAGCAGTTCTTC	CASSFAGTSYNEQFF	TRBD2	many	TRBJ2-1	TRBV3-1
TGTGCCACGATTAGGGGGAGGTTCACCGGGGAGCTGTTTTTT	CATIRGRFTGELFF	-	-	TRBJ2-2	TRBV28
TGTGCCAGCAGCATACGACAGGGACTTTTAAACACCATATATTTT	CASSIRQGLLNTIYF	TRBD1	-	TRBJ1-3	TRBV11-2
TGTGCCAGCAGTACAACGGGGTTGGGATACAATGAGCAGTTCTTC	CASSTTGLGYNEQFF	-	many	TRBJ2-1	TRBV28
TGTGCCAGCAGCCCACTTCAAAATCAGCCCCAGCATTTT	CASSPLQNQPQHF	-	few	TRBJ1-5	TRBV7-9
TGTGCCAGCAGTGCCAAAGCGGACAGGGAAGGCAATCAGCCCCAGCATTTT	CASSAKADREGNQPQHF	TRBD1	few	TRBJ1-5	TRBV25-1
TGTGCCAGCAGCACCAGCCAACAGGCCGATGGGGAGACCCAGTACTTC	CASSTSQQADGETQYF	-	-	TRBJ2-5	TRBV7-9
TGTGCCAGCAGTTTTACAGGGCTATCCTACAATGAGCAGTTCTTC	CASSFTGLSYNEQFF	-	few	TRBJ2-1	TRBV12-3/TRBV12-4
TGTGCCAGCAGTAGGGGACAAACGGGCTCCTACGAGCAGTACTTC	CASSRGQTGSYEQYF	-	many	TRBJ2-7	TRBV6-1
TGTGCCAGCAGCGCGACAGGGACGGCTCAGCCCCAGCATTTT	CASSATGTAQPQHF	TRBD1	-	TRBJ1-5	TRBV12-3/TRBV12-4